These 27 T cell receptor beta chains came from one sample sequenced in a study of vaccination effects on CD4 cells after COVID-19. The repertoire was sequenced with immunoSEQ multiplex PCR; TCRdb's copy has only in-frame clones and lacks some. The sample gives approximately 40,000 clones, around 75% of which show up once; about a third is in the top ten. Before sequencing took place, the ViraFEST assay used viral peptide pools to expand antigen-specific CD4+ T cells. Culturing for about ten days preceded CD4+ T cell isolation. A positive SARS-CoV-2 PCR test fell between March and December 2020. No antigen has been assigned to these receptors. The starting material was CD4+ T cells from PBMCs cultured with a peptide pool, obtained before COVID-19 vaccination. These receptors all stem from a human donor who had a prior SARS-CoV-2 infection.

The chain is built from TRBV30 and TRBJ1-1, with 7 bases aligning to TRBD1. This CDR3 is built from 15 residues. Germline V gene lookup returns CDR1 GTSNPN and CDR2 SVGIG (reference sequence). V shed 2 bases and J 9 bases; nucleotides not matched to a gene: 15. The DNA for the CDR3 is TGTGCCTGGAGTTGGTGGCAGGGGGATTTTAAAAAAGCTTTCTTT. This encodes CAWSWWQGDFKKAFF.

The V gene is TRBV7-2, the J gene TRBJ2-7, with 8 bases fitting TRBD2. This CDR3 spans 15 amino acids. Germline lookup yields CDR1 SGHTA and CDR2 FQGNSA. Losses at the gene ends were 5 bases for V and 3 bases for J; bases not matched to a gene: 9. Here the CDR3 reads CASSQTSVDFYEQYF. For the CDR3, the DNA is TGTGCCAGCAGCCAGACTAGCGTTGACTTCTACGAGCAGTACTTC.

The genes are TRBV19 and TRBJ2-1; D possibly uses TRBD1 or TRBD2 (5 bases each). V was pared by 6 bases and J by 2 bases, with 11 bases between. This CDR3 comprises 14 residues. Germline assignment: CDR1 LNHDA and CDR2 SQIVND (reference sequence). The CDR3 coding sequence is TGTGCCAGTAGCCAGACGGGGCCCTACAATGAGCAGTTCTTC. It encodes CASSQTGPYNEQFF. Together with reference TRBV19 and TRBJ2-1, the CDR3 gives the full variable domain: DGGITQSPKYLFRKEGQNVTLSCEQNLNHDAMYWYRQDPGQGLRLIYYSQIVNDFQKGDIAEGYSVSREKKESFPLTVTSAQKNPTAFYLCASSQTGPYNEQFFGPGTRLTVL.

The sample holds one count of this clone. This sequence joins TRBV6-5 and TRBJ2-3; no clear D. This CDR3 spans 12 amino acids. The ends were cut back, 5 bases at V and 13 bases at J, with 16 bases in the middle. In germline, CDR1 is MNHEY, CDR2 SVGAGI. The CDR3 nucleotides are TGTGCCAGCAGTCAGAACCATGAAAGGGAGTATTTT. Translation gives CASSQNHEREYF.

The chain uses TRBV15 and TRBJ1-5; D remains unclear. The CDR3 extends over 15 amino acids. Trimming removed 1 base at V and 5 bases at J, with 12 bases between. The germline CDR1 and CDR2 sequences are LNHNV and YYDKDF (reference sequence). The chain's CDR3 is CATSRGRAGDQPQHF. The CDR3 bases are TGTGCCACCAGCAGAGGCCGAGCAGGAGATCAGCCCCAGCATTTT.

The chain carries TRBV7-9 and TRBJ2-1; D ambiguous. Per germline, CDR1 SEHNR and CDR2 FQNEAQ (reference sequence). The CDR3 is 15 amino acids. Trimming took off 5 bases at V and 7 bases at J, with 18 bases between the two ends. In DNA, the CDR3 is TGTGCCAGCAGCCTCCACGCGGCGGATTTGAATGAGCAGTTCTTC. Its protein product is CASSLHAADLNEQFF. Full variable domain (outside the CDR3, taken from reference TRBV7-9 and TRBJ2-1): DTGVSQNPRHKITKRGQNVTFRCDPISEHNRLYWYRQTLGQGPEFLTYFQNEAQLEKSRLLSDRFSAERPKGSFSTLEIQRTEQGDSAMYLCASSLHAADLNEQFFGPGTRLTVL.

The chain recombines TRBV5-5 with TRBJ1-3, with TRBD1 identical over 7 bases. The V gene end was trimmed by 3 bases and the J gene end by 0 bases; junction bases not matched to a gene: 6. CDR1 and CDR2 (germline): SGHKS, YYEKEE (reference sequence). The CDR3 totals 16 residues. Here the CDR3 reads CASSSGQVRSGNTIYF. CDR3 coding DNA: TGTGCCAGCAGCTCAGGACAGGTCCGCTCTGGAAACACCATATATTTT.

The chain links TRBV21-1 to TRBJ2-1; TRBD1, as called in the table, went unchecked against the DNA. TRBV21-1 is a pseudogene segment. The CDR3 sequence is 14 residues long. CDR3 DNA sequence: TGTGCCAGCAGCAAAGCGGGCAGGGACAATGAGCAGTTCTTC. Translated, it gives CASSKAGRDNEQFF.

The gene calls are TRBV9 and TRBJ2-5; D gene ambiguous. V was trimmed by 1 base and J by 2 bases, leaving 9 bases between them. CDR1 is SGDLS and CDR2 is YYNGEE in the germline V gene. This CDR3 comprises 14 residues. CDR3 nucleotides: TGTGCCAGCAGCGTATTCTGGGGACAAGAGACCCAGTACTTC. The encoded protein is CASSVFWGQETQYF.

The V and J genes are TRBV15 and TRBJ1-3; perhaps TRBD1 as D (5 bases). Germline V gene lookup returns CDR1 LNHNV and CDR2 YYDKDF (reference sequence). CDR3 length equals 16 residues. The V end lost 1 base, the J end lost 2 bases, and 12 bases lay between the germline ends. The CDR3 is CATSRAPLGAGNTIYF. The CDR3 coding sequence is TGTGCCACCAGCAGAGCGCCTTTGGGGGCTGGAAACACCATATATTTT. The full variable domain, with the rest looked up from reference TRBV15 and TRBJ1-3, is DAMVIQNPRYQVTQFGKPVTLSCSQTLNHNVMYWYQQKSSQAPKLLFHYYDKDFNNEADTPDNFQSRRPNTSFCFLDIRSPGLGDTAMYLCATSRAPLGAGNTIYFGEGSWLTVV.

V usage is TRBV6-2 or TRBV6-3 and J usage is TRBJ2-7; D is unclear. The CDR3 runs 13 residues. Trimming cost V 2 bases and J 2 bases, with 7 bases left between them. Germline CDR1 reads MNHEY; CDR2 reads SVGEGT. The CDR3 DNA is TGTGCCAGCAGTTACACGGATCCCTACGAGCAGTACTTC. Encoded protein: CASSYTDPYEQYF.

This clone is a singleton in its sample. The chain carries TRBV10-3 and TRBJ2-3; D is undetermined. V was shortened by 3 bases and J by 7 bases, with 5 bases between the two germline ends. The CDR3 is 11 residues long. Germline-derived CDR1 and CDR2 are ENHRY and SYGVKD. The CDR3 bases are TGTGCCATCAGTGACAGAAATACGCAGTATTTT. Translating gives CAISDRNTQYF.

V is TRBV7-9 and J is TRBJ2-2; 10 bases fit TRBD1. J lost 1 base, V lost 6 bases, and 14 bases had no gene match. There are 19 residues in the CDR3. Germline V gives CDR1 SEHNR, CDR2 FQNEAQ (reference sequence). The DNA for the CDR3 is TGTGCCAGCAGACCCTATGAAGGACAGGGGGTTGGGAACACCGGGGAGCTGTTTTTT. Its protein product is CASRPYEGQGVGNTGELFF.

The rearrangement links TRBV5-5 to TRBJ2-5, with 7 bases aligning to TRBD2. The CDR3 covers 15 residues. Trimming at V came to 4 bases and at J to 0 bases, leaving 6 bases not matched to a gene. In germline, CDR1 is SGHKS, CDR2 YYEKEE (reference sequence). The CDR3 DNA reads TGTGCCAGCAGCCCTAGCGGAGTGTACCAAGAGACCCAGTACTTC. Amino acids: CASSPSGVYQETQYF.

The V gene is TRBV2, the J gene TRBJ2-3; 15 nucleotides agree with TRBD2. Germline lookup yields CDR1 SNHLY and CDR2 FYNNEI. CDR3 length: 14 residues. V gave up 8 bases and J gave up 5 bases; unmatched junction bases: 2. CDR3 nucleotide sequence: TGTGCCAGCGGACTAGCGGGAGGGGAAGATACGCAGTATTTT. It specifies CASGLAGGEDTQYF.

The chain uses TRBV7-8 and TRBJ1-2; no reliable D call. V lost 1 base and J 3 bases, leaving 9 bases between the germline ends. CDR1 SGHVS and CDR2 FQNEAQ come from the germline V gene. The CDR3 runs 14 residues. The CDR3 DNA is TGTGCCAGCAGCTTAGGCTTAGTGGACTATGGCTACACCTTC. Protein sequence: CASSLGLVDYGYTF.

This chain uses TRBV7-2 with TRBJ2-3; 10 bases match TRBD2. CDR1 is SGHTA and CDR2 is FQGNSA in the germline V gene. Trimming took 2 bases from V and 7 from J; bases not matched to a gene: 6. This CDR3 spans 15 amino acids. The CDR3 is CASSLTSGAPHTQYF. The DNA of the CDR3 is TGTGCCAGCAGCTTAACTAGCGGGGCCCCGCATACGCAGTATTTT.

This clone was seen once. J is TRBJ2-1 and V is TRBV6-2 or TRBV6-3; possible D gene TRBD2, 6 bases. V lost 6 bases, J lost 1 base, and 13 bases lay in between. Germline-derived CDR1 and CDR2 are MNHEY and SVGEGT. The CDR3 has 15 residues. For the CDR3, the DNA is TGTGCCAGCAGCCTGGGACTTGGGTCCTACAATGAGCAGTTCTTC. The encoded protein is CASSLGLGSYNEQFF.

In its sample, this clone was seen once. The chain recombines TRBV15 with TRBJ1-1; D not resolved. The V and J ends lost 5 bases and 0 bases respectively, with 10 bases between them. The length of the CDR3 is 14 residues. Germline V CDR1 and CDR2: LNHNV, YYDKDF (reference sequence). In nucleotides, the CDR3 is TGTGCCACCAGCCTCACCAAATTGAACACTGAAGCTTTCTTT. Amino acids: CATSLTKLNTEAFF.

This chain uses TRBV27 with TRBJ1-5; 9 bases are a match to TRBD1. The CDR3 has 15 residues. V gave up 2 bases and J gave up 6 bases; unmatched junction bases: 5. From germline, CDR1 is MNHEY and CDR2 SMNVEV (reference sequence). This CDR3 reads CASSLAGTGRQPQHF. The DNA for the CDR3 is TGTGCCAGCAGTTTAGCGGGGACAGGGCGTCAGCCCCAGCATTTT.

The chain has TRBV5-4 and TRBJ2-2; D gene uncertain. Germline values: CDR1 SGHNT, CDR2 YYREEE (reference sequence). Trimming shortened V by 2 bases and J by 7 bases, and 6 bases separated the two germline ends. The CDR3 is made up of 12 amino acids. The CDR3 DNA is TGTGCCAGCAGCTTTGTTAGCGGGGAGCTGTTTTTT. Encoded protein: CASSFVSGELFF.

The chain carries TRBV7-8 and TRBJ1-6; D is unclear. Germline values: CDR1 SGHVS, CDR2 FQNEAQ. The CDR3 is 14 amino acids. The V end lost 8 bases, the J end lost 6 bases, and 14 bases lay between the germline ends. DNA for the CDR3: TGTGCCAGCGGTGTTGGCGGGAGTAATTCACCCCTCCACTTT. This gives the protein CASGVGGSNSPLHF.

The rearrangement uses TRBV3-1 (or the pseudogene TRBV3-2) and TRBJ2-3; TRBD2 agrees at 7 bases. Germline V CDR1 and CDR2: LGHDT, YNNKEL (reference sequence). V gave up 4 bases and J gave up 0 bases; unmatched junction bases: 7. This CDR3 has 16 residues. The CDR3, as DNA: TGTGCCAGCAGCCCGCTTAGCGGGCCTAGCACAGATACGCAGTATTTT. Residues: CASSPLSGPSTDTQYF.

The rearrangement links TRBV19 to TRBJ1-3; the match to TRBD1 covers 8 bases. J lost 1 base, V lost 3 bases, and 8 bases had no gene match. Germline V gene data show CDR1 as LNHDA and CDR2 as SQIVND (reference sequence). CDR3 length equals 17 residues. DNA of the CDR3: TGTGCCAGTAGTATGAGGGGGCAGGGGGCGTCTGGAAACACCATATATTTT. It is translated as CASSMRGQGASGNTIYF.

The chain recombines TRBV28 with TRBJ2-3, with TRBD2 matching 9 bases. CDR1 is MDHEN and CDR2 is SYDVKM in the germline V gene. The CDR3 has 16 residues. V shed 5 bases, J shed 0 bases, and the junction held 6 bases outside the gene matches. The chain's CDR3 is CASSAGLAGSTDTQYF. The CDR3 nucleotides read TGTGCCAGCAGTGCCGGGCTAGCGGGGAGCACAGATACGCAGTATTTT.

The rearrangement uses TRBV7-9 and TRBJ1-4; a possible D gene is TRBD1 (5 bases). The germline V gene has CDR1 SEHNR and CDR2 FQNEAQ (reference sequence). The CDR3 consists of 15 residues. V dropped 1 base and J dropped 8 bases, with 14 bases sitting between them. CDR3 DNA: TGTGCCAGCAGCTTAGTGGGCAGGGTTGGAGAAAAACTGTTTTTT. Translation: CASSLVGRVGEKLFF.

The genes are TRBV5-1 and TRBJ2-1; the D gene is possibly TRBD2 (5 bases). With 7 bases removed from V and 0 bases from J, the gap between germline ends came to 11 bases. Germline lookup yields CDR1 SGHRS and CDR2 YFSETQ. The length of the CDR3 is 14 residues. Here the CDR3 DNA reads TGCGCCAGCCAAGACGGGAACTCCTACAATGAGCAGTTCTTC. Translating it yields CASQDGNSYNEQFF. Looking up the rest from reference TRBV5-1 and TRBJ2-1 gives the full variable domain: KAGVTQTPRYLIKTRGQQVTLSCSPISGHRSVSWYQQTPGQGLQFLFEYFSETQRNKGNFPGRFSGRQFSNSRSEMNVSTLELGDSALYLCASQDGNSYNEQFFGPGTRLTVL.